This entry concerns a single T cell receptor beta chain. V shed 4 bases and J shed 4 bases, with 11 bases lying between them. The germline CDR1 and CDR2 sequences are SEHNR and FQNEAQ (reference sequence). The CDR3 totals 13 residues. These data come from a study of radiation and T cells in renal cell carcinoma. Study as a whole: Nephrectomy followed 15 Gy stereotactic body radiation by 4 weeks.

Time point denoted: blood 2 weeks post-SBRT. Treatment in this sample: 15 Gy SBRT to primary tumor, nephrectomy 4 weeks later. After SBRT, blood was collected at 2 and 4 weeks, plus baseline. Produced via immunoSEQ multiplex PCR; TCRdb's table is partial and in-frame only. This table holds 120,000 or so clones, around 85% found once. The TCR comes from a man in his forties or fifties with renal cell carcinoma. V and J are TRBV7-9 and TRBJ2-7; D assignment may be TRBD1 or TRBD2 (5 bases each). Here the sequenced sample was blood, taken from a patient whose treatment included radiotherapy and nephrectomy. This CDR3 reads CASSSGRIYEQYF. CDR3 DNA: TGTGCCAGCAGCTCGGGACGGATATACGAGCAGTACTTC.